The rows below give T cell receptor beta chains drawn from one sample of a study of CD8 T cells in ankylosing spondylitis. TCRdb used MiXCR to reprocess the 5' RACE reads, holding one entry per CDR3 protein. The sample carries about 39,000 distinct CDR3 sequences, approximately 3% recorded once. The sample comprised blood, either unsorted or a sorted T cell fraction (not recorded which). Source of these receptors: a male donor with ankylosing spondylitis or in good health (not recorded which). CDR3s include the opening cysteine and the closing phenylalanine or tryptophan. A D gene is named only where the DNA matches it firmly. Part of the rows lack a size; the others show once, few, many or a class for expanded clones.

CDR3 protein: CASSGGQGFYEQFF
CDR3 DNA: TGTGCCAGCAGCGGGGGACAGGGTTTCTACGAGCAGTTCTTC
J gene: TRBJ2-1
clone size: many
V gene: TRBV9
D gene: TRBD1

CDR3 protein: CASSVDSPGAANTGELFF
CDR3 DNA: TGTGCCAGCAGCGTAGATTCCCCGGGCGCCGCGAACACCGGGGAGCTGTTTTTT
J gene: TRBJ2-2
clone size: many
V gene: TRBV9
D gene: -

CDR3 protein: CASSVAARGGYNEQFF
CDR3 DNA: TGTGCCAGCAGCGTAGCCGCCCGGGGAGGGTACAATGAGCAGTTCTTC
J gene: TRBJ2-1
clone size: many
V gene: TRBV9
D gene: TRBD2

CDR3 protein: CASTHLAEGSYNEQFF
CDR3 DNA: TGTGCCAGCACCCACCTGGCGGAGGGCTCCTACAATGAGCAGTTCTTC
J gene: TRBJ2-1
clone size: many
V gene: TRBV9
D gene: -

CDR3 protein: CASSVAAGRTGELFF
CDR3 DNA: TGTGCCAGCAGCGTAGCGGCCGGGCGGACCGGGGAGCTGTTTTTT
J gene: TRBJ2-2
clone size: many
V gene: TRBV9
D gene: -

CDR3 protein: CASSGPSGGANEQFF
CDR3 DNA: TGTGCCAGCAGCGGCCCTAGCGGGGGGGCCAATGAGCAGTTCTTC
J gene: TRBJ2-1
clone size: many
V gene: TRBV9
D gene: TRBD2

CDR3 protein: CASSVRTRGETQYF
CDR3 DNA: TGTGCCAGCAGCGTCCGGACTAGGGGAGAGACCCAGTACTTC
J gene: TRBJ2-5
clone size: -
V gene: TRBV9
D gene: TRBD2

CDR3 protein: CASSVDVTGAYGYTF
CDR3 DNA: TGTGCCAGCAGCGTAGATGTGACAGGGGCATATGGCTACACCTTC
J gene: TRBJ1-2
clone size: many
V gene: TRBV9
D gene: TRBD1

CDR3 protein: CASSVGGEPWETQYF
CDR3 DNA: TGTGCCAGCAGCGTAGGGGGGGAACCTTGGGAGACCCAGTACTTC
J gene: TRBJ2-5
clone size: many
V gene: TRBV9
D gene: -

CDR3 protein: CASSVAALAEETQYF
CDR3 DNA: TGTGCCAGCAGCGTAGCGGCTTTAGCGGAAGAGACCCAGTACTTC
J gene: TRBJ2-5
clone size: many
V gene: TRBV9
D gene: -

CDR3 protein: CASSVSGTPDEKLFF
CDR3 DNA: TGTGCCAGCAGCGTCTCCGGGACGCCGGATGAAAAACTGTTTTTT
J gene: TRBJ1-4
clone size: many
V gene: TRBV9
D gene: -

CDR3 protein: CASSVDGGGLAKNIQYF
CDR3 DNA: TGTGCCAGCAGCGTAGATGGAGGGGGCCTTGCCAAAAACATTCAGTACTTC
J gene: TRBJ2-4
clone size: many
V gene: TRBV9
D gene: -